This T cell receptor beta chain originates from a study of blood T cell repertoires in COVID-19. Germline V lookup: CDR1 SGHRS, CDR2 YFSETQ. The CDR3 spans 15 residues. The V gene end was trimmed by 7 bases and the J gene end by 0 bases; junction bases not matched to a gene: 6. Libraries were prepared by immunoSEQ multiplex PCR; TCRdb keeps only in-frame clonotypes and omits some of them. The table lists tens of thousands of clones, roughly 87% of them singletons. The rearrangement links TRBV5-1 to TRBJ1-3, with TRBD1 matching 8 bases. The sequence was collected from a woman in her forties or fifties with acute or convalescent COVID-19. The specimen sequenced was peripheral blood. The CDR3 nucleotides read TGCGCCAGCTCCGTCCAGGGGGCCTCTGGAAACACCATATATTTT. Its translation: CASSVQGASGNTIYF.